The 26 T cell receptor beta chains below all came from one sample that was sequenced in a study of human T cells and chemical hapten exposure. In TCRdb, the RACE reads were re-called with MiXCR into one record per CDR3 protein. The table has tens of thousands of distinct CDR3 sequences, over 9.5% seen once. Noted time point: pre-sensitization, week 0. Sample treatment: therapeutic diphenylcyclopropenone sensitization with weekly scalp DPC. The specimen comprised whole blood, sampled in connection with sensitization to the hapten diphenylcyclopropenone (DPC). Source of these receptors: a man younger than 45 with alopecia areata. Some clones in this sample may be carry-over from other donors' samples.

This clonotype was seen only a few times. The chain combines TRBV28 with TRBJ2-4; D is unresolved. V gave up 8 bases and J gave up 8 bases, with 10 bases separating them. This CDR3 has 11 residues. Looked up from germline, CDR1 is MDHEN and CDR2 is SYDVKM. The CDR3 loop reads CASENLDIQYF. For the CDR3, the DNA is TGTGCCAGCGAGAATCTTGACATTCAGTACTTC.

The chain couples TRBV12-3 or TRBV12-4 to TRBJ2-5, with TRBD1 as a possible D gene (6 bases). Trimming left V 2 bases short and J 9 bases short, with 22 bases between. This CDR3 comprises 16 residues. Here the CDR3 DNA reads TGTGCCAGCAGTTTAAGGAGTTCTGGGGCCAGGGGTGCCCAGTACTTC. Translation: CASSLRSSGARGAQYF.

The J gene is TRBJ2-1, the V gene TRBV11-3; D is ambiguous. Trimming pared 1 base from V and 6 bases from J, leaving 10 bases between. Germline V gene lookup returns CDR1 SGHNT and CDR2 YENEEA. This CDR3 spans 14 amino acids. CDR3 residues: CASSLGRSSNEQFF. The CDR3, as DNA: TGTGCCAGCAGCTTAGGACGGAGCTCCAATGAGCAGTTCTTC. The full variable domain, its missing parts supplied by reference TRBV11-3 and TRBJ2-1, is EAGVVQSPRYKIIEKKQPVAFWCNPISGHNTLYWYLQNLGQGPELLIRYENEEAVDDSQLPKDRFSAERLKGVDSTLKIQPAELGDSAVYLCASSLGRSSNEQFFGPGTRLTVL.

V gene TRBV28 combines with J gene TRBJ2-7, with D perhaps matching TRBD2 (6 bases). The V gene lost 3 bases and the J gene lost 4 bases, with 13 bases spanning the gap. The CDR3 totals 14 residues. Germline CDR1 and CDR2: MDHEN and SYDVKM. The CDR3 region has the DNA TGTGCCAGCAGTTTGAACGACGGAGGGTACGAGCAGTACGTC. This sequence encodes CASSLNDGGYEQYV.

This clonotype has at least ten counts. This chain uses TRBV20-1 with TRBJ1-1; no definite D call. Per the germline V gene, CDR1 is DFQATT and CDR2 is SNEGSKA (reference sequence). The CDR3 has 15 residues. V was pared by 0 bases and J by 0 bases, with 11 bases between. This chain's CDR3 is CSARDPKPMNTEAFF. The DNA for the CDR3 is TGCAGTGCTAGAGATCCCAAGCCCATGAACACTGAAGCTTTCTTT.

This clonotype was picked up many times. The chain is built from TRBV19 and TRBJ2-2; D gene unclear. V was cut by 3 bases and J by 7 bases, with 12 bases left in between. CDR1 is LNHDA, CDR2 SQIVND, per germline (reference sequence). The CDR3 spans 14 residues. CDR3 loop: CASSIQRAIGELFF. DNA of the CDR3: TGTGCCAGTAGTATTCAACGGGCAATCGGGGAGCTGTTTTTT.

In its sample, this clonotype was seen a few times. The CDR3, as DNA: TGTGCCAGCAGTTCGTCCGGGACTAGCGGGAATGTGGAGACCCAGTACTTC. This translates into CASSSSGTSGNVETQYF. V and J are TRBV6-5 and TRBJ2-5; 13 nucleotides align to TRBD2. There are 17 residues in the CDR3. Germline CDR1 reads MNHEY; CDR2 reads SVGAGI. Trimming took 4 bases from V and 5 from J; bases not matched to a gene: 10.

This clonotype turned up a few times. The chain is built from TRBV29-1 and TRBJ2-3; D assignment may be TRBD1 or TRBD2 (5 bases each). The V end lost 7 bases, the J end lost 2 bases, and 7 bases lay between the germline ends. This CDR3 contains 11 residues. Germline assignment: CDR1 SQVTM and CDR2 ANQGSEA. The CDR3 region is CSAGTTDTQYF. CDR3 nucleotides: TGCAGCGCCGGGACCACAGATACGCAGTATTTT.

This clonotype was seen at least ten times. The chain combines TRBV11-3 with TRBJ1-6; D possibly corresponds to TRBD1 (6 bases). The CDR3 extends over 16 amino acids. The V and J ends lost 4 bases and 9 bases respectively, with 19 bases between them. Looked up from germline, CDR1 is SGHNT and CDR2 is YENEEA. In DNA, the CDR3 is TGTGCCAGCAGCTCGGCGTCGGGACATTTTGGTTCACCCCTCCACTTT. It encodes CASSSASGHFGSPLHF.

Details on this clonotype: At one boundary the junction diverges from the germline segment, which might be a read error. This chain connects TRBV10-3 to TRBJ2-1; 8 nucleotides line up with TRBD1. Germline assignment: CDR1 ENHRY and CDR2 SYGVKD. The CDR3 has 14 amino acids. The CDR3 sequence: CVIRQGYGYNEQFF. CDR3 coding DNA: TGTGTCATCCGACAGGGGTATGGCTACAATGAGCAGTTCTTC.

This clonotype has a handful of counts. The rearrangement uses TRBV9 and TRBJ2-1; D tentatively fits TRBD1 or TRBD2 (5 bases each). The germline V gene encodes CDR1 SGDLS and CDR2 YYNGEE. The CDR3 spans 12 residues. The ends were cut back, 7 bases at V and 13 bases at J, with 18 bases in the middle. CDR3 sequence: CASAGLAERQFF. Here the CDR3 DNA reads TGTGCCAGCGCAGGGCTAGCTGAGCGACAGTTCTTC.

This chain connects TRBV28 to TRBJ1-1; no firm D call. Germline-derived CDR1 and CDR2 are MDHEN and SYDVKM. V gave up 6 bases and J gave up 2 bases, with 10 bases separating them. CDR3 length equals 13 residues. The CDR3 here is CASSLVSNTEAFF. CDR3 nucleotides: TGTGCCAGCAGCTTAGTTTCTAACACTGAAGCTTTCTTT.

The CDR3 reads CASSQGGARVNTEAFF. In DNA form, the CDR3 reads TGTGCCAGCAGCCAGGGGGGGGCGAGGGTCAACACTGAAGCTTTCTTT. J is TRBJ1-1 and V is TRBV4-2; D may be TRBD1 (6 bases). The CDR3 is made up of 16 amino acids. Germline assignment: CDR1 LGHNA and CDR2 YNFKEQ. V shed 3 bases and J shed 2 bases, with 16 bases lying between them.

Many counts were recorded for this clonotype. The rearrangement joins TRBV6-5 to TRBJ2-1; 7 nucleotides align to TRBD2. Germline assignment: CDR1 MNHEY and CDR2 SVGAGI. The ends lost 0 bases at V and 7 bases at J; junction bases unmatched: 6. The CDR3 consists of 15 residues. The CDR3 loop is CASSYSGRGLNEQFF. In DNA form, the CDR3 reads TGTGCCAGCAGTTACTCGGGGCGGGGGTTGAATGAGCAGTTCTTC.

J is TRBJ2-2 and V is TRBV3-1; TRBD1 might be the D (7 bases). The V end was cut by 1 base, the J end by 0 bases, with 12 bases between. This CDR3 has 17 amino acids. Looked up from germline, CDR1 is LGHDT and CDR2 is YNNKEL (reference sequence). CDR3 DNA: TGTGCCAGCAGCCAAGGCGGCGGGACAGCGAACACCGGGGAGCTGTTTTTT. Amino acid sequence: CASSQGGGTANTGELFF.

This clonotype appeared many times. This rearrangement joins TRBV7-7 to TRBJ2-2; D may be TRBD1 (5 bases). CDR1 is SSHAT and CDR2 is FNYEAQ in the germline V gene (reference sequence). The CDR3 contains 16 residues. Deletions cut 1 base from V and 0 bases from J, with 9 bases between. The CDR3: CASSLVTASNTGELFF. The CDR3 DNA is TGTGCCAGCAGCTTAGTGACAGCGTCGAACACCGGGGAGCTGTTTTTT.

V gene TRBV29-1 combines with J gene TRBJ1-3; perhaps TRBD1 as D (5 bases). V was pared by 6 bases and J by 1 base, with 13 bases between. The CDR3 contains 14 residues. CDR1 is SQVTM and CDR2 is ANQGSEA in the germline V gene. CDR3 protein: CSVTTDPSGNTIYF. CDR3 sequence (DNA): TGCAGCGTGACGACAGATCCTTCTGGAAACACCATATATTTT.

The chain carries TRBV29-1 and TRBJ2-7; 8 bases map to TRBD1. This CDR3 region has 13 residues. Germline CDR1 is SQVTM and CDR2 is ANQGSEA. Trimming took 4 bases from V and 6 from J; bases not matched to a gene: 8. CDR3 coding DNA: TGCAGCGTTGTTCGGACAGGGATCGGCGAGCAGTACTTC. Its translation is CSVVRTGIGEQYF.

This clonotype was observed many times. The chain recombines TRBV12-3 or TRBV12-4 with TRBJ2-1; the match to TRBD2 covers 11 bases. The ends lost 6 bases at V and 3 bases at J; junction bases unmatched: 7. This CDR3 is 16 amino acids long. The chain's CDR3 is CASSLASGRFYNEQFF. The CDR3 DNA is TGTGCCAGCAGCCTAGCTAGCGGGAGGTTCTACAATGAGCAGTTCTTC.

This clonotype was detected many times. The chain is built from TRBV6-5 and TRBJ2-7; 7 bases map to TRBD1. Trimming cost V 2 bases and J 3 bases; bases outside gene matches: 10. The CDR3 is 16 amino acids. Germline V gene lookup returns CDR1 MNHEY and CDR2 SVGAGI. CDR3: CASSYVTGLSYYEQYF. The CDR3 nucleotides are TGTGCCAGCAGTTACGTGACAGGGCTTAGCTACTACGAGCAGTACTTC.

There are a few counts of this clonotype. The chain has TRBV19 and TRBJ1-1, with 10 bases matching TRBD1. Germline V CDR1 and CDR2: LNHDA, SQIVND (reference sequence). CDR3 size: 16 residues. V was clipped by 3 bases and J by 0 bases; unmatched bases: 4. This CDR3 is CASSIGTGAMNTEAFF. The CDR3 DNA sequence: TGTGCCAGTAGTATTGGGACAGGGGCAATGAACACTGAAGCTTTCTTT.

By share, this clonotype counts as medium-sized. The chain employs TRBV7-9 and TRBJ1-4; unclear D gene. Germline assignment: CDR1 SEHNR and CDR2 FQNEAQ (reference sequence). CDR3 length equals 13 residues. Trimming took 5 bases from V and 5 from J, leaving 9 bases between them. CDR3 amino acids: CASSRSSNEKLFF. The CDR3 coding sequence is TGTGCCAGCAGCAGATCGAGCAATGAAAAACTGTTTTTT.

This clonotype was found many times. The rearrangement uses TRBV7-6 and TRBJ2-2; D might be TRBD1 (6 bases). V was shortened by 0 bases and J by 7 bases, with 15 bases between the two germline ends. The CDR3 extends over 16 amino acids. CDR1 is SGHVS, CDR2 FNYEAQ, per germline. The chain's CDR3 is CASSLAELRGGGELFF. CDR3 DNA: TGTGCCAGCAGCTTAGCGGAGCTCAGGGGCGGCGGGGAGCTGTTTTTT. Full variable domain (missing parts from reference TRBV7-6 and TRBJ2-2): GAGVSQSPRYKVTKRGQDVALRCDPISGHVSLYWYRQALGQGPEFLTYFNYEAQQDKSGLPNDRFSAERPEGSISTLTIQRTEQRDSAMYRCASSLAELRGGGELFFGEGSRLTVL.

This clonotype showed up many times. The J gene is TRBJ2-3, the V gene TRBV11-2, with TRBD2 matching 8 bases. V was clipped by 1 base and J by 2 bases; unmatched bases: 2. This CDR3 contains 15 residues. The germline V gene has CDR1 SGHAT and CDR2 FQNNGV. In DNA, the CDR3 is TGTGCCAGCAGCTTAGGTAGCGGGGCCACAGATACGCAGTATTTT. Translating it yields CASSLGSGATDTQYF.

At least ten counts were recorded for this clonotype. This chain connects TRBV4-1 to TRBJ1-1; no clear D gene. This CDR3 is 14 amino acids long. V shed 5 bases and J shed 1 base, with 11 bases lying between them. Germline V gene data show CDR1 as MGHRA and CDR2 as YSYEKL. CDR3 in DNA: TGCGCCAGCAGCGGACCGTTAAAGAACACTGAAGCTTTCTTT. It specifies CASSGPLKNTEAFF.

J is TRBJ2-3 and V is TRBV2; 10 positions match TRBD2. The germline CDR1 and CDR2 sequences are SNHLY and FYNNEI. V was pared by 2 bases and J by 1 base, with 3 bases of the junction left unmatched. This CDR3 has 16 amino acids. Here the CDR3 reads CASSESLAGGTDTQYF. CDR3 DNA sequence: TGTGCCAGCAGTGAAAGCCTAGCGGGGGGCACAGATACGCAGTATTTT.